Listed here are 30 T cell receptor beta chains from one sample, sequenced in a study of CD8+ T cells in alopecia areata. The treatment denotes: oral pan-JAK inhibitor, 5-10 mg twice daily. Sequencing relied on a cDNA template that was reverse transcribed from extracted RNA. TCRdb's copy holds only in-frame clones and misses some; the assay was immunoSEQ multiplex PCR. This sample carries some 200,000 clones, 55% to 75% of them seen once, and the ten largest clones take 5.5%. The starting material was CD4+ T cells sorted from blood, obtained at week 24, from a patient treated with tofacitinib. The source is a human donor with alopecia areata.

Concerning this clone itself: Other DNA sequences in this specimen translate into the identical CDR3. The J gene is TRBJ2-7, the V gene TRBV11-2; D gene unclear. Trimming shortened V by 1 base and J by 6 bases, and 4 bases separated the two germline ends. This CDR3 comprises 11 residues. Germline CDR1 is SGHAT and CDR2 is FQNNGV. The CDR3 bases are TGTGCCAGCAGCTTAGGGGTCGAGCAGTACTTC. Translation: CASSLGVEQYF.

This clone has more than one count but fewer than ten. The CDR3 reads CAWTASGKAYEQYF. CDR3 sequence (DNA): TGTGCCTGGACCGCTAGCGGGAAAGCCTACGAGCAGTACTTC. The chain employs TRBV30 and TRBJ2-7, with 9 bases fitting TRBD2. Germline V lookup: CDR1 GTSNPN, CDR2 SVGIG (reference sequence). With 4 bases clipped from V and 2 bases from J, the junction kept 6 bases outside the gene matches. CDR3 length: 14 residues.

The rearrangement uses TRBV7-2 and TRBJ2-5; TRBD1 aligns across 12 bases. Trimming took 5 bases from V and 4 from J; bases not matched to a gene: 5. Germline CDR1 reads SGHTA; CDR2 reads FQGNSA. The CDR3 spans 15 residues. The CDR3: CASSRGQGARETQYF. The CDR3 DNA sequence: TGTGCCAGCAGCCGGGGACAGGGGGCGCGAGAGACCCAGTACTTC. Supplemented by reference TRBV7-2 and TRBJ2-5, the full variable domain reads GAGVSQSPSNKVTEKGKDVELRCDPISGHTALYWYRQSLGQGLEFLIYFQGNSAPDKSGLPSDRFSAERTGGSVSTLTIQRTQQEDSAVYLCASSRGQGARETQYFGPGTRLLVL.

This clone was recorded a few times. The chain couples TRBV14 to TRBJ2-7; D is perhaps TRBD1 (5 bases). Trimming took off 3 bases at V and 4 bases at J, with 10 bases between the two ends. Per germline, CDR1 SGHDN and CDR2 FVKESK. The CDR3 has 13 residues. CDR3 amino acids: CASSHLGQYEQYF. As DNA, the CDR3 is TGTGCCAGCAGCCACCTCGGACAATACGAGCAGTACTTC.

The V and J genes are TRBV23-1 and TRBJ1-2, with D possibly matching TRBD1 (5 bases). TRBV23-1 is an ORF, with its function uncertain. The CDR3 runs 13 residues. The V gene lost 7 bases and the J gene lost 2 bases, with 11 bases spanning the gap. CDR3 loop: CASTRDGNYGYTF. The CDR3 DNA is TGCGCCAGCACGAGGGACGGAAACTATGGCTACACCTTC.

The chain uses TRBV5-4 and TRBJ2-3, with D uncertain. Germline lookup yields CDR1 SGHNT and CDR2 YYREEE (reference sequence). This CDR3 is built from 12 residues. The V and J ends lost 4 bases and 6 bases respectively, with 9 bases between them. CDR3 region: CASSASVDTQYF. The CDR3 nucleotides read TGTGCCAGCAGCGCTAGTGTGGATACGCAGTATTTT.

The V call is TRBV7-2, the J call TRBJ2-7, with a tentative D call TRBD2 (5 bases). This CDR3 spans 15 amino acids. Looked up from germline, CDR1 is SGHTA and CDR2 is FQGNSA. Trimming took 5 bases from V and 0 from J, leaving 14 bases between them. The CDR3 DNA reads as TGTGCCAGCAGCCTCTCCCCGGGGTCCTCCTACGAGCAGTACTTC. This codes for CASSLSPGSSYEQYF.

This clone appeared once. V and J are TRBV2 and TRBJ2-7; 11 bases match TRBD2. This CDR3 is 14 amino acids long. Losses at the gene ends were 11 bases for V and 0 bases for J; bases not matched to a gene: 6. CDR1 is SNHLY and CDR2 is FYNNEI in the germline V gene. CDR3 amino acids: CARGTSGNSYEQYF. The CDR3, as DNA: TGTGCCCGGGGGACTAGCGGTAACTCCTACGAGCAGTACTTC.

This clone is a singleton in its sample. This same CDR3 is encoded by further DNA sequences in the sample. This chain links TRBV25-1 with TRBJ2-7; 14 bases align to TRBD2. The CDR3 sequence is 14 residues long. CDR1 and CDR2 from the germline V gene are MGHDK and SYGVNS. The V gene end was trimmed by 6 bases and the J gene end by 4 bases; junction bases not matched to a gene: 2. CDR3 coding DNA: TGTGCCAGCAGCGGGACTAGCGGGAGTTACGAGCAGTACTTC. Translation: CASSGTSGSYEQYF.

The rearrangement uses TRBV7-2 and TRBJ1-5; D perhaps matches TRBD1 (5 bases). The CDR3 has 16 residues. The germline V gene encodes CDR1 SGHTA and CDR2 FQGNSA. The germline V and J ends were trimmed by 2 bases and 5 bases, with 16 bases remaining between them. This CDR3 reads CASSLFSGREDQPQHF. CDR3 sequence (DNA): TGTGCCAGCAGCTTATTCTCGGGCAGGGAGGATCAGCCCCAGCATTTT.

In this sample, this clone turned up once. The chain combines TRBV30 with TRBJ2-3; tentatively, D is TRBD2 (6 bases). V was clipped by 2 bases and J by 6 bases, with 12 bases between them. Germline V gene data show CDR1 as GTSNPN and CDR2 as SVGIG (reference sequence). This CDR3 spans 13 amino acids. The CDR3 protein is CAWSIGSGDTQYF. Here the CDR3 DNA reads TGTGCCTGGAGTATCGGGAGTGGGGATACGCAGTATTTT.

This chain's CDR3 is CASSQEPGHGNEKLFF. DNA for the CDR3: TGTGCCAGCAGCCAAGAACCGGGACACGGAAATGAAAAACTGTTTTTT. V gene TRBV4-2 combines with J gene TRBJ1-4; D possibly corresponds to TRBD1 (6 bases). The CDR3 is made up of 16 amino acids. Trimming shortened V by 0 bases and J by 5 bases, and 13 bases separated the two germline ends. Per germline, CDR1 LGHNA and CDR2 YNFKEQ.

The gene calls are TRBV7-8 and TRBJ2-7; 10 positions agree with TRBD2. The CDR3 runs 15 residues. Trimming cost V 5 bases and J 2 bases; bases outside gene matches: 6. Germline CDR1 is SGHVS and CDR2 is FQNEAQ. The CDR3 reads CASSGRLAGPYEQYF. CDR3 nucleotides: TGTGCCAGCAGCGGTCGACTAGCGGGTCCCTACGAGCAGTACTTC.

In DNA, the CDR3 is TGCAGCGTTCCTTTTGGGGGGAGTGACGGGGAGCTGTTTTTT. This translates into CSVPFGGSDGELFF. This chain links TRBV29-1 with TRBJ2-2; possibly TRBD2 for D (6 bases). Per germline, CDR1 SQVTM and CDR2 ANQGSEA. V lost 5 bases and J lost 7, with 17 bases in between. The CDR3 spans 14 residues.

This chain connects TRBV25-1 to TRBJ2-5, with D uncertain. V gave up 4 bases and J gave up 0 bases, with 6 bases separating them. The V gene's germline CDR1 is MGHDK and CDR2 SYGVNS. This CDR3 spans 13 amino acids. CDR3 DNA sequence: TGTGCCAGCAGTGCACAGAACCAAGAGACCCAGTACTTC. The encoded protein is CASSAQNQETQYF.

The chain employs TRBV2 and TRBJ1-1; D not resolved. The germline CDR1 and CDR2 sequences are SNHLY and FYNNEI. V dropped 10 bases and J dropped 1 base, with 10 bases sitting between them. The length of the CDR3 is 12 residues. CDR3 amino acids: CAKSKENTEAFF. The CDR3 DNA follows: TGTGCCAAGTCGAAGGAGAACACTGAAGCTTTCTTT.

The chain combines TRBV5-6 with TRBJ2-7, with D possibly called TRBD1 or TRBD2 (6 bases each). The CDR3 spans 15 residues. V gave up 0 bases and J gave up 6 bases, with 16 bases separating them. Germline loops: CDR1 SGHDT, CDR2 YYEEEE. The DNA for the CDR3 is TGTGCCAGCAGCTTGGGTCCGGGGGCTCGTCGCGAGCAGTACTTC. This encodes CASSLGPGARREQYF.

This clone was counted only a few times. The V call is TRBV9, the J call TRBJ1-1; D is unclear. The CDR3 length is 13 residues. Between the trimmed V and J ends, which lost 0 bases and 5 bases, there was a span of 8 bases. Germline V lookup: CDR1 SGDLS, CDR2 YYNGEE. CDR3 sequence: CASSVVSETEAFF. CDR3 in DNA: TGTGCCAGCAGCGTAGTATCGGAAACTGAAGCTTTCTTT.

The chain employs TRBV7-2 and TRBJ2-5; perhaps TRBD1 as D (6 bases). The CDR3 runs 15 residues. Germline CDR1 and CDR2: SGHTA and FQGNSA. With 4 bases removed from V and 1 base from J, the gap between germline ends came to 13 bases. CDR3 nucleotide sequence: TGTGCCAGCAGCTCGTTGGGGGCCCCCCAAGAGACCCAGTACTTC. Protein sequence: CASSSLGAPQETQYF. The full variable domain, in which reference TRBV7-2 and TRBJ2-5 provide the parts outside the CDR3, is GAGVSQSPSNKVTEKGKDVELRCDPISGHTALYWYRQSLGQGLEFLIYFQGNSAPDKSGLPSDRFSAERTGGSVSTLTIQRTQQEDSAVYLCASSSLGAPQETQYFGPGTRLLVL.

This clone has a handful of counts. This sequence joins TRBV4-1 and TRBJ2-7; TRBD1 matches at 9 bases. The V and J ends lost 2 bases and 6 bases, in that order; junction bases with no gene match: 5. Germline V lookup: CDR1 MGHRA, CDR2 YSYEKL. The CDR3 is made up of 14 amino acids. CDR3 amino acids: CASSQSGQGGEQYF. CDR3 DNA sequence: TGCGCCAGCAGCCAATCGGGACAGGGAGGCGAGCAGTACTTC.

This clone was seen more than once but under ten times. This chain links TRBV5-6 with TRBJ2-5; D remains unclear. The V and J ends lost 2 bases and 4 bases respectively, with 12 bases between them. The CDR3 runs to 14 residues. Germline V gene data show CDR1 as SGHDT and CDR2 as YYEEEE. DNA of the CDR3: TGTGCCAGCAGCTTACTTCTGGTCAGAGAGACCCAGTACTTC. Its translation: CASSLLLVRETQYF. Drawing the rest from reference TRBV5-6 and TRBJ2-5, the complete variable domain is DAGVTQSPTHLIKTRGQQVTLRCSPKSGHDTVSWYQQALGQGPQFIFQYYEEEERQRGNFPDRFSGHQFPNYSSELNVNALLLGDSALYLCASSLLLVRETQYFGPGTRLLVL.

The CDR3 sequence: CASSGGQSKQQYF. For the CDR3, the DNA is TGTGCCAGCAGCGGAGGACAGAGTAAGCAGCAGTACTTC. This rearrangement joins TRBV9 to TRBJ2-7, with D maybe TRBD1 (6 bases). V was pared by 3 bases and J by 8 bases, with 15 bases between. The germline V gene encodes CDR1 SGDLS and CDR2 YYNGEE. The CDR3 extends over 13 amino acids.

J is TRBJ2-3 and V is TRBV29-1, with 14 bases that match TRBD2. This CDR3 comprises 15 residues. The V gene end was trimmed by 3 bases and the J gene end by 6 bases; junction bases not matched to a gene: 5. In germline, CDR1 is SQVTM, CDR2 ANQGSEA. Written as DNA, the CDR3 is TGCAGCGTTGACGGGACTAGCGGGGGCCTGGATACGCAGTATTTT. Translated, it gives CSVDGTSGGLDTQYF.

The rearrangement uses TRBV2 and TRBJ2-5; TRBD2 matches 7 bases. CDR1 SNHLY and CDR2 FYNNEI come from the germline V gene. V lost 7 bases to trimming and J lost 4 bases; unmatched junction nucleotides: 12. The CDR3 is made up of 15 amino acids. The CDR3 sequence is CASNAVSGDGETQYF. As DNA, the CDR3 is TGTGCCAGCAACGCCGTGAGCGGGGACGGAGAGACCCAGTACTTC.

CDR3 bases: TGTGCCAGCAGTCCGGGGTACCAAGAGACCCAGTACTTC. It yields the protein CASSPGYQETQYF. V and J are TRBV27 and TRBJ2-5; D possibly corresponds to TRBD2 (5 bases). Germline V gene lookup returns CDR1 MNHEY and CDR2 SMNVEV (reference sequence). Trimming took 5 bases from V and 0 from J, leaving 7 bases between them. The CDR3 has 13 amino acids.

The V and J genes are TRBV5-6 and TRBJ2-1; D could derive from TRBD1 or TRBD2 (5 bases each). CDR1 and CDR2 from the germline V gene are SGHDT and YYEEEE. V dropped 4 bases and J dropped 6 bases, with 17 bases sitting between them. This CDR3 is 15 amino acids long. For the CDR3, the DNA is TGTGCCAGCAGCCGTTGGGACCAGTGGAGCAATGAGCAGTTCTTC. Translation gives CASSRWDQWSNEQFF.

This clone was counted a few times. The same CDR3 arises from other DNA sequences in this sample as well. The gene calls are TRBV7-9 and TRBJ2-7; D gene uncertain. Trimming took off 1 base at V and 6 bases at J, with 4 bases between the two ends. The CDR3 runs to 11 residues. CDR1 and CDR2 (germline): SEHNR, FQNEAQ (reference sequence). The CDR3, as DNA: TGTGCCAGCAGCTTAGAGGTCGAGCAGTACTTC. Amino acid sequence: CASSLEVEQYF.

The CDR3, as DNA: TGTGCCAGCAGCTTAGAGAGAGTAGAGACCCAGTACTTC. It specifies CASSLERVETQYF. The chain recombines TRBV7-7 with TRBJ2-5, with D unresolved. The germline gives CDR1 SSHAT, CDR2 FNYEAQ (reference sequence). CDR3 length: 13 amino acids. V gave up 1 base and J gave up 4 bases, with 7 bases separating them. The full variable domain, in which reference TRBV7-7 and TRBJ2-5 provide the parts outside the CDR3, is GAGVSQSPRYKVTKRGQDVTLRCDPISSHATLYWYQQALGQGPEFLTYFNYEAQPDKSGLPSDRFSAERPEGSISTLTIQRTEQRDSAMYRCASSLERVETQYFGPGTRLLVL.

The rearrangement joins TRBV6-6 to TRBJ2-1; TRBD2 aligns across 10 bases. V gave up 0 bases and J gave up 9 bases; unmatched junction bases: 5. This CDR3 region has 15 residues. The germline V gene encodes CDR1 MNHNY and CDR2 SVGAGI (reference sequence). CDR3 DNA: TGTGCCAGCAGTTACTCGACCCAGCGGGGGGGTGAGCAGTTCTTC. Residues: CASSYSTQRGGEQFF.

This chain links TRBV9 with TRBJ1-1; D call uncertain. The V end lost 0 bases, the J end lost 0 bases, and 6 bases lay between the germline ends. The CDR3 runs to 14 residues. Germline V gene lookup returns CDR1 SGDLS and CDR2 YYNGEE. CDR3 nucleotide sequence: TGTGCCAGCAGCGTAGGGTCGGTGAACACTGAAGCTTTCTTT. It yields the protein CASSVGSVNTEAFF.